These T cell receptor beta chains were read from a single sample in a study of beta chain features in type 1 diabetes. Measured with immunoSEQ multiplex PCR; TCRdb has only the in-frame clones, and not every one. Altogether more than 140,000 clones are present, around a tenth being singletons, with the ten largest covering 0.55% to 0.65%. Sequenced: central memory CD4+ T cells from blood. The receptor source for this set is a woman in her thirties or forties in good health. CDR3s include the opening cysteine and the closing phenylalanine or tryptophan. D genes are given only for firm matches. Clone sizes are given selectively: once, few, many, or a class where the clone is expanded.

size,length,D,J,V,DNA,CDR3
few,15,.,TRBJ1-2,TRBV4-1,TGCGCCAGCAGCCAAGATCCCTCGGCCCAGGGGAGCTACACCTTC,CASSQDPSAQGSYTF
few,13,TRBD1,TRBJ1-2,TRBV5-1,TGCGCCAGCAGCTCAGGACAGGAGTCGGGCTACACCTTC,CASSSGQESGYTF
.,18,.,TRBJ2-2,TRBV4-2,TGTGCCAGCAGCCAAGGGTCGGTCAGACAGACGAACACCGGGGAGCTGTTTTTT,CASSQGSVRQTNTGELFF
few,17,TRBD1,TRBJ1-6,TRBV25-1,TGTGCCAGCAGTGAAGATTCCCGGACAGGGGTAGGGTCACCCCTCCACTTT,CASSEDSRTGVGSPLHF
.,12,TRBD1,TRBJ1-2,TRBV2,TGTGCCAGCAGACAGGGGGCCTATGGCTACACCTTC,CASRQGAYGYTF
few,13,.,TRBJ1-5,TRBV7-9,TGTGCCAGCAGCTTAACAGGGTCTCAGCCCCAGCATTTT,CASSLTGSQPQHF
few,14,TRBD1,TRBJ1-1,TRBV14,TGTGCCAGCAGCCAAGATAGGACAGGTCGTGAAGCTTTCTTT,CASSQDRTGREAFF
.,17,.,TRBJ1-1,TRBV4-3,TGCGCCAGCAGCGAAAGGGTTTCAGGGGTAAGAAACACTGAAGCTTTCTTT,CASSERVSGVRNTEAFF
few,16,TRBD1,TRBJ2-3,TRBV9,TGTGCCAGCAGCTCAGGGACAGGGGAAATGACAGATACGCAGTATTTT,CASSSGTGEMTDTQYF
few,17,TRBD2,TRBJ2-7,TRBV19,TGTGCCAGTAGTGTCGGACTAGCGGGGGGCTCCCTCTACGAGCAGTACTTC,CASSVGLAGGSLYEQYF
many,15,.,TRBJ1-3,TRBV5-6,TGTGCCAGCAGCTTGGGGGGGGGCTCTGGAAACACCATATATTTT,CASSLGGGSGNTIYF
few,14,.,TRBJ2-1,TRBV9,TGTGCCAGCAGCGTAGGACAGATGAACAATGAGCAGTTCTTC,CASSVGQMNNEQFF
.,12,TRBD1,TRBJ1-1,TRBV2,TGTGCCAGCAGAAGGACAGGCACTGAAGCTTTCTTT,CASRRTGTEAFF
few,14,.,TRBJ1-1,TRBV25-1,TGTGCCAGCAGCCGGGACACAGAGAACACTGAAGCTTTCTTT,CASSRDTENTEAFF
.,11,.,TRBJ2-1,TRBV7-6,TGTGCCAGCAGCTTACAAAATGAGCAGTTCTTC,CASSLQNEQFF
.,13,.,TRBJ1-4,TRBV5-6,TGTGCCAGCAGTACAGGGTACGGTGAAAAACTGTTTTTT,CASSTGYGEKLFF
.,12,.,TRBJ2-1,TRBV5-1,TGCGCCAGCAGCTTGCAGGGAATCGAGCAGTTCTTC,CASSLQGIEQFF
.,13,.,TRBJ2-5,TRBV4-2,TGTGCCAGCAGCTCCGCTACTCAAGAGACCCAGTACTTC,CASSSATQETQYF